This T cell receptor (beta chain) appears in the sequencing data of a study of blood T cell repertoires in COVID-19. Generated by immunoSEQ multiplex PCR, the TCRdb table keeps only in-frame clones and is missing some. The sample records just over 300,000 clones, about 91% being singletons. This clone was counted once. Sequencing used PBMCs or T cells enriched from blood (not recorded which). The receptor was isolated from a young woman who had recovered from COVID-19.

The CDR3 reads CASTRTGLGTDTQYF. In nucleotides, the CDR3 is TGTGCCAGCACCCGTACAGGGCTTGGCACAGATACGCAGTATTTT. This chain joins TRBV7-3 and TRBJ2-3, with D perhaps TRBD1 (6 bases). V was pared by 7 bases and J by 1 base, with 15 bases between. The CDR3 is made up of 15 amino acids. Germline CDR1 is SGHTA and CDR2 is FQGTGA.